This paragraph covers one TCR beta chain sequence. The data derive from a study of blood T cell repertoires in COVID-19. As for the study in general: Samples of COVID-19 (acute and convalescent) were obtained from the United States, Italy and Spain. The cDNA or gDNA used as material had been derived from T cells, B-cell-depleted T cells, or PBMCs.

Per the authors' pipeline: Amplifying reference gene primers gave estimates of nucleated cell counts. Profiling relied on immunoSEQ multiplex PCR, and the TCRdb table lists in-frame clones only, not all of them. V and J calls and clone size are copied from that table; D and trimming were computed from the DNA. The sample holds 95,000 to 150,000 clones, 86% seen once. V lost 0 bases and J lost 8; bases outside the gene matches: 13. This CDR3 spans 17 amino acids. Germline values: CDR1 MNHEY, CDR2 SVGEGT. The specimen sequenced was peripheral blood. The rearrangement links TRBV6-2 or TRBV6-3 to TRBJ2-1; TRBD2 aligns across 7 bases. The sequence derives from a human donor in a cohort sampled during active COVID-19. The CDR3 DNA sequence: TGTGCCAGCAGTTACTCGCCCCTGGCTAGCGGAGACGATGAGCAGTTCTTC. Its translation: CASSYSPLASGDDEQFF.